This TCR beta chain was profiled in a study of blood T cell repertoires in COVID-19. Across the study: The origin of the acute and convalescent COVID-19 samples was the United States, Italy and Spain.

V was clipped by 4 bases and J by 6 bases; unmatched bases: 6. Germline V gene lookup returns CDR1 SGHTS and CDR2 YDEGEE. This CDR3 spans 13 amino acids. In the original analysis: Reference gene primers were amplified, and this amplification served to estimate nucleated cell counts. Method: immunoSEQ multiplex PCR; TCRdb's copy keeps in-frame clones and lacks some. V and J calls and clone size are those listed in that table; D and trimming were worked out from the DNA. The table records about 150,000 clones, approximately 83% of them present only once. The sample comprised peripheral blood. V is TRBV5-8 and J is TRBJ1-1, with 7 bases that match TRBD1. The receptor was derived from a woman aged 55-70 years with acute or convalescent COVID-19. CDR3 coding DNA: TGTGCCAGCAGCGATGGCAGGGGGGCTGAAGCTTTCTTT. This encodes CASSDGRGAEAFF.